This T cell receptor (beta chain) originates from a study of blood T cell repertoires in COVID-19. The germline gives CDR1 SGHTA, CDR2 FQGNSA. The CDR3 runs to 15 residues. Unmatched junction bases numbered 3, after V lost 3 bases and J lost 0 bases. Sequencing used immunoSEQ multiplex PCR; TCRdb keeps in-frame clones, though not all of them. This sample has about 42,000 clones; approximately 92% occur once, and the top ten carry just under 9%. The sequenced sample consisted of peripheral blood. This TCR was recovered from a man younger than 45 with active or convalescent COVID-19. This chain uses TRBV7-2 with TRBJ2-3; 7 bases line up with TRBD1. The CDR3 DNA follows: TGTGCCAGCAGCTTCCGACAGGGAAGCACAGATACGCAGTATTTT. Translated, it gives CASSFRQGSTDTQYF.